This entry describes one T cell receptor beta chain. The antigen remains unidentified. The PCR used 60 Vbeta and 13 Jbeta primers. The protocol was immunoSEQ multiplex PCR, while the TCRdb copy is restricted to in-frame clones and leaves out a portion. The table has 150,000 to 200,000 clones, 80% seen once. These data originate in a study of cytomegalovirus exposure and HLA in healthy donors. Study conclusions and caveats: Researchers counted about 150 TCR beta chains as cytomegalovirus-associated. For TCR beta chains, V- and J-gene trimming was later linked to a missense DCLRE1C variant.

CDR3 length: 19 amino acids. V shed 5 bases, J shed 8 bases, and the junction held 23 bases outside the gene matches. Per the germline V gene, CDR1 is MNHEY and CDR2 is SMNVEV (reference sequence). The sequenced material came from PBMCs. This clonotype originated in a man aged 25 to 40 in good health and CMV-seropositive. The chain links TRBV27 to TRBJ2-1; 8 bases are a match to TRBD2. CDR3 sequence: CASSPLPRMGSGSVDEQFF. As DNA, the CDR3 is TGTGCCAGCAGTCCTCTCCCCAGGATGGGAAGCGGGAGCGTCGATGAGCAGTTCTTC.